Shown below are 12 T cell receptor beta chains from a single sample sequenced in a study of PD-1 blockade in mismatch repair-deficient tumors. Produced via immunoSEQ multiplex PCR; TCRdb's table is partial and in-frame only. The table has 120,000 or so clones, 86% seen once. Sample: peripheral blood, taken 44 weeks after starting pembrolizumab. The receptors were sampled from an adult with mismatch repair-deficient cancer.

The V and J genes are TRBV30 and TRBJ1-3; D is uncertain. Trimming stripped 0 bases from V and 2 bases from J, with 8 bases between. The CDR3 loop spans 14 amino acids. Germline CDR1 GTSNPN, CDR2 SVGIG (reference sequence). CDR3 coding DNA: TGTGCCTGGAGTGTAACCGGGACTGGAAACACCATATATTTT. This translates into CAWSVTGTGNTIYF.

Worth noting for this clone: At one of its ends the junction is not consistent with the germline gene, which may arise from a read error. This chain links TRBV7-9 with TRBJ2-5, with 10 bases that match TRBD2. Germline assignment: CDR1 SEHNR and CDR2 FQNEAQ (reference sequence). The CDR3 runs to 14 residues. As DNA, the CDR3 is TGTGCCAGCAGCCTAGCGGGAGCCCAAGAGACCCAGTACTTC. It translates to CASSLAGAQETQYF.

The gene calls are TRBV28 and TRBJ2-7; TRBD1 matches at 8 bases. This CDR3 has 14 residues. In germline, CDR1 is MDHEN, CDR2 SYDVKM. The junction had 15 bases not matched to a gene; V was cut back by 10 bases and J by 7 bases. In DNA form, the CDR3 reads TGTGCCACGCGATACGGGACAGGTTCGCGGGAGCAGTACTTC. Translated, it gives CATRYGTGSREQYF. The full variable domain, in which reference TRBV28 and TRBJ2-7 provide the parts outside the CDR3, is DVKVTQSSRYLVKRTGEKVFLECVQDMDHENMFWYRQDPGLGLRLIYFSYDVKMKEKGDIPEGYSVSREKKERFSLILESASTNQTSMYLCATRYGTGSREQYFGPGTRLTVT.

The CDR3 region is CASSLVGAIAANTGELFF. CDR3 coding DNA: TGTGCCAGCAGTTTAGTGGGGGCAATAGCGGCGAACACCGGGGAGCTGTTTTTT. This sequence joins TRBV28 and TRBJ2-2, with D possibly being TRBD1 or TRBD2 (6 bases each). Per germline, CDR1 MDHEN and CDR2 SYDVKM. The length of the CDR3 is 18 residues. V dropped 2 bases and J dropped 0 bases, with 16 bases sitting between them.

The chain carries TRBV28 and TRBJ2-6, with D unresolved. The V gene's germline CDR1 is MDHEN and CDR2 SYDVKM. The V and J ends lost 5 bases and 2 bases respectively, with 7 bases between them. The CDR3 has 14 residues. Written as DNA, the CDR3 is TGTGCCAGCAGTCTCCTCGCTGGGGCCAACGTCCTGACTTTC. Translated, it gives CASSLLAGANVLTF.

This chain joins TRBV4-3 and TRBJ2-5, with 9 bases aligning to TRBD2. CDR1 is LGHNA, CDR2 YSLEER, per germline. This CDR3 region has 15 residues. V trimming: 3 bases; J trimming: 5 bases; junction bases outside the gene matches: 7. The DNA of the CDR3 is TGCGCCAGCAGCCATGGGACTAGCCTTTTGGAGACCCAGTACTTC. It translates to CASSHGTSLLETQYF.

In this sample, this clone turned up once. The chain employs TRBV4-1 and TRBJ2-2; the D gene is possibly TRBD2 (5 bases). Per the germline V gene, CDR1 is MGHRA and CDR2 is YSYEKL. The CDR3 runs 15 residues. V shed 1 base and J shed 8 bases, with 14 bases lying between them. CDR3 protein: CASSQVGSGSGELFF. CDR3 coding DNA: TGCGCCAGCAGCCAAGTGGGTAGTGGGAGTGGGGAGCTGTTTTTT.

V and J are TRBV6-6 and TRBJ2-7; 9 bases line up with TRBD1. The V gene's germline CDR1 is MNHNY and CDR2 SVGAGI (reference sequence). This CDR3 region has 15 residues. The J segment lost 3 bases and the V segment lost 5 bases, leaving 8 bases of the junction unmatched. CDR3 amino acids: CASSATGTGIYEQYF. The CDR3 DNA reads TGTGCCAGCAGTGCAACCGGGACAGGGATCTACGAGCAGTACTTC.

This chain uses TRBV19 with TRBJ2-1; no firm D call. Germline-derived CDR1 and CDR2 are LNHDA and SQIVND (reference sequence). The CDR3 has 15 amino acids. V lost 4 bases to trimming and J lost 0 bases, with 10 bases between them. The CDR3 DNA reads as TGTGCCAGTAGTAATTGGTCAAGCTCCTACAATGAGCAGTTCTTC. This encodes CASSNWSSSYNEQFF.

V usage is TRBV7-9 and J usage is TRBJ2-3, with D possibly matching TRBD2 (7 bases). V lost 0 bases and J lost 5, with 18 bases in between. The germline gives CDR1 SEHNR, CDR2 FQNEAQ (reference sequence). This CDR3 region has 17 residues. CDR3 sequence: CASSLAVGGAGQDTQYF. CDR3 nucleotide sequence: TGTGCCAGCAGCTTAGCGGTTGGGGGGGCTGGGCAAGATACGCAGTATTTT.

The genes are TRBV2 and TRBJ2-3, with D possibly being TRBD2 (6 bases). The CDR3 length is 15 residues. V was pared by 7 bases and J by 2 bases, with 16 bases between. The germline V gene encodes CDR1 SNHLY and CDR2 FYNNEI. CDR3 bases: TGTGCCAGCAAAGGACGGGGGTACTCCACAGATACGCAGTATTTT. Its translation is CASKGRGYSTDTQYF.

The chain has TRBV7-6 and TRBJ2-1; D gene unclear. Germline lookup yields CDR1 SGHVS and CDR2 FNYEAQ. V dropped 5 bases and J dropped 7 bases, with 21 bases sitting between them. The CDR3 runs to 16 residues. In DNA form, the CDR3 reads TGTGCCAGCAGCGCCTACCCGGACGGAGCTTTTAATGAGCAGTTCTTC. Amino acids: CASSAYPDGAFNEQFF.